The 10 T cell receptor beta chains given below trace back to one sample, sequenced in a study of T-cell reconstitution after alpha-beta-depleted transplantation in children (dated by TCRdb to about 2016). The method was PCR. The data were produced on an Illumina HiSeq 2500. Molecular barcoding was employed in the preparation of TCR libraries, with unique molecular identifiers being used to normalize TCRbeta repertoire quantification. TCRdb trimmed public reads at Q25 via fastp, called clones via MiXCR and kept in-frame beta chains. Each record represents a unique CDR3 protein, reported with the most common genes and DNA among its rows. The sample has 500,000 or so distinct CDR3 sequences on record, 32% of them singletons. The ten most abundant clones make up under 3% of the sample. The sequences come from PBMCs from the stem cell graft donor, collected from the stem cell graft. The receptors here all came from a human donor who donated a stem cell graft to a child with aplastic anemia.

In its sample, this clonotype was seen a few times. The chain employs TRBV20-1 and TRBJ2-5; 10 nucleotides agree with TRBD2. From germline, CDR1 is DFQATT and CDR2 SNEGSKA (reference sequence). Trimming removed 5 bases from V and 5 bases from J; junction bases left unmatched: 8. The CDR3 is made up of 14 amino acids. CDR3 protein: CSAEAGGRDETQYF. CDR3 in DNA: TGCAGTGCTGAAGCGGGAGGGCGAGATGAGACCCAGTACTTC.

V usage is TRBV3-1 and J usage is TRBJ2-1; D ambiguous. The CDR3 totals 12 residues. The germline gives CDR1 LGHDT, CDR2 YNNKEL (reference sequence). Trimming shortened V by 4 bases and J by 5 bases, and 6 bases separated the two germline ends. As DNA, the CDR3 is TGTGCCAGCAGCCGAAATGACAATGAGCAGTTCTTC. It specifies CASSRNDNEQFF.

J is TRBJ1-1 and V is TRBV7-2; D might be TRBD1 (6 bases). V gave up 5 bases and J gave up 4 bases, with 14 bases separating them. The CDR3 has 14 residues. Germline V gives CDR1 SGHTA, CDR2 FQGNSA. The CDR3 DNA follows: TGTGCCAGCAGCATACAGGGTCTGGGCACTGAAGCTTTCTTT. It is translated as CASSIQGLGTEAFF. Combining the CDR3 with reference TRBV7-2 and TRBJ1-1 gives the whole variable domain GAGVSQSPSNKVTEKGKDVELRCDPISGHTALYWYRQSLGQGLEFLIYFQGNSAPDKSGLPSDRFSAERTGGSVSTLTIQRTQQEDSAVYLCASSIQGLGTEAFFGQGTRLTVV.

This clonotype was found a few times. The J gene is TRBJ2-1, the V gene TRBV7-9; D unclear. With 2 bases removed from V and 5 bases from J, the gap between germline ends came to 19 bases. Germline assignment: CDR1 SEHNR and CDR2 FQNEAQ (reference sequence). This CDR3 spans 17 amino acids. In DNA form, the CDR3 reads TGTGCCAGCAGCTTAATGGCTTTAGTGGTACTCCACAATGAGCAGTTCTTC. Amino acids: CASSLMALVVLHNEQFF.

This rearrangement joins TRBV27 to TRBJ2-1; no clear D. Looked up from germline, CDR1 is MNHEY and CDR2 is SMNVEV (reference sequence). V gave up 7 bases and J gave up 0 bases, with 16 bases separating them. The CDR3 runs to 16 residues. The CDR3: CASTLGRFSSYNEQFF. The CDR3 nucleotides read TGTGCCAGCACCTTGGGCAGGTTCAGCTCCTACAATGAGCAGTTCTTC.

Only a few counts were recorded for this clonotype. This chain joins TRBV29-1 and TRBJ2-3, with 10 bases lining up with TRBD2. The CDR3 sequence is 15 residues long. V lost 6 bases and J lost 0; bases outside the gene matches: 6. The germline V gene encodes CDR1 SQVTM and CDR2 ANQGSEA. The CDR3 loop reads CSVQTSGVSTDTQYF. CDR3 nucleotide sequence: TGCAGCGTCCAAACTAGCGGGGTTAGCACAGATACGCAGTATTTT.

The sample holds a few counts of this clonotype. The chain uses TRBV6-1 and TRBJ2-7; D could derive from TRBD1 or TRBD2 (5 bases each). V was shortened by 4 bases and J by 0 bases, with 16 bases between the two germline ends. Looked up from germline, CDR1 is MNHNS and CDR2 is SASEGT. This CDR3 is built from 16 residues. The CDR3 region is CASSAPLRGASYEQYF. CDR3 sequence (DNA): TGTGCCAGCAGTGCACCTCTTAGAGGGGCCTCCTACGAGCAGTACTTC.

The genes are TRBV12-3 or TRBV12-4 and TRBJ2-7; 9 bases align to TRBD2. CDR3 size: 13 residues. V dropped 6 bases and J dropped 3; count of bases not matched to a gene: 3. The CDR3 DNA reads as TGTGCCAGCAGCATTAGCGGGAGCTACGAGCAGTACTTC. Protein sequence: CASSISGSYEQYF.

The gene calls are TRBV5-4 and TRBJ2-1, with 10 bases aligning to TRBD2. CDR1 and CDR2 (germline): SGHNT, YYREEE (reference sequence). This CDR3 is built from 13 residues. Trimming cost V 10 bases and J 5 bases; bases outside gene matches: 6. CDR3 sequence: CASGTSVDNEQFF. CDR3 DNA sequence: TGTGCCTCCGGGACTAGCGTCGACAATGAGCAGTTCTTC.

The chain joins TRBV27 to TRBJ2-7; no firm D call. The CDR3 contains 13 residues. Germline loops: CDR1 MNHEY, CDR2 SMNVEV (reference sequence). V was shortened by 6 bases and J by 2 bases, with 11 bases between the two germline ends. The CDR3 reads CASRPTGAYEQYF. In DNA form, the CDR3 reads TGTGCCAGCAGACCGACTGGTGCCTACGAGCAGTACTTC.